Listed below are T cell receptor beta chains from one sample, sequenced in a study of blood T cell repertoires in COVID-19. The data were produced by immunoSEQ multiplex PCR, yet TCRdb's version contains in-frame clones alone and is incomplete. The table lists roughly 45,000 clones, roughly 90% of them singletons. Sequencing used peripheral blood. These receptors were taken from a man in his sixties or seventies with active COVID-19. CDR3s include the opening cysteine and the closing phenylalanine or tryptophan. D genes are given only for firm matches. The size of a clone is reported for some rows only, either as once, few or many, or as a class for expanded clones.

v_call: TRBV4-3; d_call: TRBD2; clone_size: NA; j_call: TRBJ2-7; cdr3_aa: CASSQDLAGGGEQYF; cdr3_nt: TGCGCCAGCAGCCAAGATCTAGCGGGAGGGGGCGAGCAGTACTTC
v_call: TRBV7-8; d_call: TRBD1; clone_size: NA; j_call: TRBJ1-4; cdr3_aa: CASRRGQENEKLFF; cdr3_nt: TGTGCCAGCAGAAGGGGACAGGAAAATGAAAAACTGTTTTTT
v_call: TRBV7-3; d_call: NA; clone_size: NA; j_call: TRBJ2-4; cdr3_aa: CASSLTGGKNIQYF; cdr3_nt: TGTGCCAGCAGCTTAACAGGGGGCAAAAACATTCAGTACTTC
v_call: TRBV7-9; d_call: TRBD1; clone_size: NA; j_call: TRBJ2-3; cdr3_aa: CASTHPRGPSDTQYF; cdr3_nt: TGTGCCAGCACCCATCCCAGGGGGCCCTCAGATACGCAGTATTTT
v_call: TRBV28; d_call: NA; clone_size: once; j_call: TRBJ2-2; cdr3_aa: CASRPPAVGELFF; cdr3_nt: TGTGCCAGCAGGCCCCCAGCGGTCGGGGAGCTGTTTTTT
v_call: TRBV5-1; d_call: TRBD1; clone_size: NA; j_call: TRBJ2-5; cdr3_aa: CASSLQTGGETQYF; cdr3_nt: TGCGCCAGCAGCCTACAGACAGGGGGAGAGACCCAGTACTTC
v_call: TRBV4-2; d_call: TRBD2; clone_size: once; j_call: TRBJ2-7; cdr3_aa: CASSPSSSGTREQYF; cdr3_nt: TGTGCCAGCAGCCCGAGTTCTAGCGGGACACGCGAGCAGTACTTC
v_call: TRBV6-6; d_call: NA; clone_size: NA; j_call: TRBJ2-1; cdr3_aa: CASSPLNNEQFF; cdr3_nt: TGTGCCAGCAGCCCCCTAAACAATGAGCAGTTCTTC
v_call: TRBV10-3; d_call: NA; clone_size: NA; j_call: TRBJ2-7; cdr3_aa: CAISATTYEQYF; cdr3_nt: TGTGCCATCAGTGCAACTACCTACGAGCAGTACTTC
v_call: TRBV19; d_call: TRBD2; clone_size: NA; j_call: TRBJ2-3; cdr3_aa: CASSGKTSGATDTQYF; cdr3_nt: TGTGCCAGTAGTGGAAAAACTAGCGGAGCCACAGATACGCAGTATTTT
v_call: TRBV7-9; d_call: TRBD1; clone_size: NA; j_call: TRBJ1-4; cdr3_aa: CASSLGTVNEKLFF; cdr3_nt: TGTGCCAGCAGCCTCGGGACAGTAAATGAAAAACTGTTTTTT
v_call: TRBV4-1; d_call: TRBD2; clone_size: NA; j_call: TRBJ2-3; cdr3_aa: CASSPTPLAGGPRADTQYF; cdr3_nt: TGCGCCAGCAGCCCCACGCCACTAGCGGGAGGGCCCAGGGCAGATACGCAGTATTTT
v_call: TRBV9; d_call: TRBD2; clone_size: NA; j_call: TRBJ2-2; cdr3_aa: CASSVGFQRGGLTGELFF; cdr3_nt: TGTGCCAGCAGCGTAGGCTTCCAGCGGGGGGGCCTCACCGGGGAGCTGTTTTTT
v_call: TRBV4-2; d_call: NA; clone_size: few; j_call: TRBJ2-7; cdr3_aa: CASSHAGASAGEQYF; cdr3_nt: TGTGCCAGCAGCCATGCCGGGGCCTCGGCGGGGGAGCAGTACTTC
v_call: TRBV7-2; d_call: NA; clone_size: NA; j_call: TRBJ1-2; cdr3_aa: CASRTDGYGYTF; cdr3_nt: TGTGCCAGCAGGACAGACGGATATGGCTACACCTTC
v_call: TRBV2; d_call: TRBD1; clone_size: NA; j_call: TRBJ2-7; cdr3_aa: CASAGTGVSGGSYEQYF; cdr3_nt: TGTGCCAGCGCCGGGACAGGGGTATCGGGGGGCTCCTACGAGCAGTACTTC
v_call: TRBV27; d_call: NA; clone_size: NA; j_call: TRBJ1-2; cdr3_aa: CASTTGVGYGYTF; cdr3_nt: TGTGCCAGCACCACGGGGGTGGGCTATGGCTACACCTTC
v_call: TRBV19; d_call: NA; clone_size: NA; j_call: TRBJ1-6; cdr3_aa: CASSISGNNSPLHF; cdr3_nt: TGTGCCAGTAGTATTTCAGGGAATAATTCACCCCTCCACTTT
v_call: TRBV7-9; d_call: TRBD2; clone_size: once; j_call: TRBJ2-1; cdr3_aa: CASSLLGGSSYNEQFF; cdr3_nt: TGTGCCAGCAGCTTATTGGGCGGGAGCTCCTACAATGAGCAGTTCTTC
v_call: TRBV19; d_call: NA; clone_size: NA; j_call: TRBJ1-5; cdr3_aa: CASSISAGPNQPQHF; cdr3_nt: TGTGCCAGTAGTATTTCGGCGGGGCCTAATCAGCCCCAGCATTTT
v_call: TRBV7-2; d_call: NA; clone_size: NA; j_call: TRBJ2-7; cdr3_aa: CASSLTRQGRYEQYF; cdr3_nt: TGTGCCAGCAGCTTAACAAGGCAGGGCCGGTACGAGCAGTACTTC
v_call: TRBV7-2; d_call: NA; clone_size: NA; j_call: TRBJ1-2; cdr3_aa: CASRQGLRDYGYTF; cdr3_nt: TGTGCCAGCAGACAGGGCCTCCGGGACTATGGCTACACCTTC
v_call: TRBV2; d_call: NA; clone_size: NA; j_call: TRBJ2-5; cdr3_aa: CASRPGETQYF; cdr3_nt: TGTGCCAGCAGGCCGGGAGAGACCCAGTACTTC
v_call: TRBV10-2; d_call: TRBD1; clone_size: NA; j_call: TRBJ2-7; cdr3_aa: CASRPPGQWFVEQYF; cdr3_nt: TGCGCCAGCAGACCGCCGGGACAGTGGTTTGTCGAGCAGTACTTC
v_call: TRBV18; d_call: TRBD2; clone_size: NA; j_call: TRBJ2-5; cdr3_aa: CASSANRGVWETQYF; cdr3_nt: TGTGCCAGCTCAGCGAACCGGGGGGTCTGGGAGACCCAGTACTTC
v_call: TRBV24-1; d_call: NA; clone_size: NA; j_call: TRBJ2-2; cdr3_aa: CATSDPTGRGTGELFF; cdr3_nt: TGTGCCACCAGTGATCCAACAGGCAGGGGCACCGGGGAGCTGTTTTTT
v_call: TRBV7-8; d_call: NA; clone_size: NA; j_call: TRBJ2-1; cdr3_aa: CASSLVGAGEQFF; cdr3_nt: TGTGCCAGCAGCTTGGTGGGGGCAGGTGAGCAGTTCTTC
v_call: TRBV7-9; d_call: NA; clone_size: NA; j_call: TRBJ1-1; cdr3_aa: CASSLGGRVAFF; cdr3_nt: TGTGCCAGCAGCTTGGGGGGAAGAGTAGCTTTCTTT
v_call: TRBV7-3; d_call: NA; clone_size: NA; j_call: TRBJ2-2; cdr3_aa: CASSLAANTGELFF; cdr3_nt: TGTGCCAGCAGCTTAGCAGCGAACACCGGGGAGCTGTTTTTT
v_call: TRBV24-1; d_call: NA; clone_size: NA; j_call: TRBJ1-2; cdr3_aa: CATSADKNYGYTF; cdr3_nt: TGTGCCACCAGTGCGGACAAAAACTATGGCTACACCTTC
v_call: TRBV24-1; d_call: NA; clone_size: NA; j_call: TRBJ2-7; cdr3_aa: CATSDFPRDSYEQYF; cdr3_nt: TGTGCCACCAGTGATTTCCCCAGGGACTCCTACGAGCAGTACTTC
v_call: TRBV4-1; d_call: NA; clone_size: NA; j_call: TRBJ1-5; cdr3_aa: CASSQDIYQPQHF; cdr3_nt: TGCGCCAGCAGCCAAGATATTTATCAGCCCCAGCATTTT
v_call: TRBV28; d_call: NA; clone_size: NA; j_call: TRBJ1-1; cdr3_aa: CASSLLGTKRNTEAFF; cdr3_nt: TGTGCCAGCAGTTTATTGGGCACGAAGAGGAACACTGAAGCTTTCTTT
v_call: TRBV2; d_call: TRBD1; clone_size: NA; j_call: TRBJ2-7; cdr3_aa: CASRPGTASYEQYF; cdr3_nt: TGTGCCAGCAGGCCGGGGACAGCCTCCTACGAGCAGTACTTC
v_call: TRBV11-3; d_call: TRBD1; clone_size: NA; j_call: TRBJ1-6; cdr3_aa: CASSEGQGSPLHF; cdr3_nt: TGTGCCAGCAGCGAAGGACAGGGTTCACCCCTCCACTTT
v_call: TRBV30; d_call: NA; clone_size: NA; j_call: TRBJ1-5; cdr3_aa: CAWSVHPRTESVQHF; cdr3_nt: TGTGCCTGGAGTGTGCACCCGAGAACTGAGTCTGTCCAGCATTTT
v_call: TRBV30; d_call: TRBD2; clone_size: NA; j_call: TRBJ2-3; cdr3_aa: CAWSVGLAGGPLVTDTQYF; cdr3_nt: TGTGCCTGGAGTGTAGGTCTAGCGGGAGGGCCACTTGTCACAGATACGCAGTATTTT
v_call: TRBV30; d_call: NA; clone_size: once; j_call: TRBJ2-6; cdr3_aa: CAWSPQGSGANVLTF; cdr3_nt: TGTGCCTGGAGTCCTCAGGGCTCTGGGGCCAACGTCCTGACTTTC
v_call: TRBV9; d_call: TRBD1; clone_size: NA; j_call: TRBJ1-3; cdr3_aa: CASSVDGGTAGNTIYF; cdr3_nt: TGTGCCAGCAGCGTAGATGGAGGGACAGCTGGAAACACCATATATTTT